Listed below are T cell receptor beta chains from one sample, sequenced in a study of ipilimumab plus nivolumab after autologous stem cell transplantation. Using immunoSEQ multiplex PCR, the repertoire was profiled, and TCRdb retains in-frame clones only, with some absent. The sample comprises 5,000 or so clones, about 63% of which are singletons, and roughly 28% rests with the top ten. Source: PBMCs, taken in a trial of ipilimumab plus nivolumab as post-transplant consolidation. These receptors came from a male donor with multiple myeloma. CDR3s include the opening cysteine and the closing phenylalanine or tryptophan. A D gene is named only where the DNA matches it firmly. Expanded clones are given a class, and other clones once, few, many or no size at all.

V: TRBV5-1; D: TRBD1; J: TRBJ2-7; size: hyperexpanded; DNA: TGCGCCAGCAGCTTGGAGACAGGGGACCCGGCCTACGAGCAGTACTTC; CDR3: CASSLETGDPAYEQYF
V: TRBV7-9; D: -; J: TRBJ2-7; size: few; DNA: TGTGCCAGCAGCTCCAAGGGGCAGGGGCCAACCTACGAGCAGTACTTC; CDR3: CASSSKGQGPTYEQYF
V: TRBV5-1; D: -; J: TRBJ1-2; size: -; DNA: TGTGCCAGCAGCTTGAGAGGTTTTTATGGCTACACCTTC; CDR3: CASSLRGFYGYTF
V: TRBV7-9; D: -; J: TRBJ2-3; size: few; DNA: TGTGCCAGCAGCTTTAGGCGGGATAGCACAGATACGCAGTATTTT; CDR3: CASSFRRDSTDTQYF
V: TRBV7-7; D: -; J: TRBJ2-1; size: -; DNA: TGTGCCAGCAGCTCCGCGGGGTCTGAGCAGTTCTTC; CDR3: CASSSAGSEQFF
V: TRBV15; D: TRBD1; J: TRBJ1-5; size: large; DNA: TGTGCCACCAGCAGAACAGGGGATGGTCAGCCCCAGCATTTT; CDR3: CATSRTGDGQPQHF
V: TRBV6-6; D: -; J: TRBJ1-3; size: -; DNA: TGTGCCAGCAGAGCCACTTGGGGAAACACCATATATTTT; CDR3: CASRATWGNTIYF
V: TRBV19; D: TRBD1; J: TRBJ2-7; size: once; DNA: TGTGCCAGTAGTTTGATGGGACAGGCCACCTACGAGCAGTACTTC; CDR3: CASSLMGQATYEQYF
V: TRBV5-6; D: -; J: TRBJ1-1; size: large; DNA: TGTGCCAGCAGCGAAAGGAACACTGAAGCTTTCTTT; CDR3: CASSERNTEAFF
V: TRBV28; D: TRBD1; J: TRBJ2-5; size: -; DNA: TGTGCCAGCAGCCCCTGCAGGGGGGAGACCCAGTACTTC; CDR3: CASSPCRGETQYF
V: TRBV7-9; D: TRBD1; J: TRBJ1-2; size: -; DNA: TGTGCCAGCAGCTTGGTGGACAGGGCCCACACCTTC; CDR3: CASSLVDRAHTF
V: TRBV19; D: -; J: TRBJ1-5; size: medium-sized; DNA: TGTGCCAGTAGGCAAGGGGTTAGCAGCAATCAGCCCCAGCATTTT; CDR3: CASRQGVSSNQPQHF
V: TRBV7-9; D: TRBD1; J: TRBJ1-2; size: -; DNA: TGTGCCAGCAGCTTAGCGGACAGGGCCTACTATGGCTACACCTTC; CDR3: CASSLADRAYYGYTF
V: TRBV18; D: -; J: TRBJ1-2; size: -; DNA: TGTGCCAGCTCACCACCGACAGTTTATGGCTACACCTTC; CDR3: CASSPPTVYGYTF
V: TRBV5-1; D: -; J: TRBJ2-7; size: once; DNA: TGTGCCAGCAGCTTACAGGGCTGGGGCTACGAGCAGTACTTC; CDR3: CASSLQGWGYEQYF
V: TRBV30; D: TRBD1; J: TRBJ1-2; size: -; DNA: TGTGCCTGGATCCCCCCCGGACAGGGGGCCTCTGGCTACACCTTC; CDR3: CAWIPPGQGASGYTF
V: TRBV5-4; D: TRBD2; J: TRBJ2-3; size: -; DNA: TGTGCCAGCAGCCCGGGACTAGCGGCGGCAGATACGCAGTATTTT; CDR3: CASSPGLAAADTQYF
V: TRBV9; D: TRBD1; J: TRBJ1-1; size: few; DNA: TGTGCCAGCAGCCGGCAAACGACAGGGCCGATCACTGAAGCTTTCTTT; CDR3: CASSRQTTGPITEAFF
V: TRBV5-1; D: TRBD2; J: TRBJ2-3; size: -; DNA: TGCGCCAGCAGCCAGGGACTAGTAAGCACAGATACGCAGTATTTT; CDR3: CASSQGLVSTDTQYF
V: TRBV28; D: -; J: TRBJ1-5; size: -; DNA: TGTGCCAGCAGTCCCCCGCAGGGGAGCAATCAGCCCCAGCATTTT; CDR3: CASSPPQGSNQPQHF
V: TRBV21-1; D: -; J: TRBJ2-2; size: -; DNA: TGTGCCAGCAGAAACTTCTACACAGGCTTGACCGGGGAGCTGTTTTTT; CDR3: CASRNFYTGLTGELFF
V: TRBV12-1; D: -; J: TRBJ1-3; size: -; DNA: TGTGTCGAAGGGGGGGCTGGAAACACCATATATTTT; CDR3: CVEGGAGNTIYF
V: TRBV5-6; D: -; J: TRBJ2-3; size: -; DNA: TGTGCCAGCAGCTATCGGTTTTCTAGCACAGATACGCAGTATTTT; CDR3: CASSYRFSSTDTQYF